Below, 11 T cell receptor beta chains from the same sample are listed, as sequenced in a study of blood T cell repertoires in COVID-19. Clones were sequenced by immunoSEQ multiplex PCR, and TCRdb holds only the in-frame ones, with some missing. The data contain approximately 72,000 clones, 75% to 85% of them singletons. Sequenced sample: peripheral blood. Source of these receptors: a middle-aged man with acute or convalescent COVID-19.

This clone has a single count. This rearrangement joins TRBV4-1 to TRBJ2-1; no reliable D call. The CDR3 is 14 amino acids. Germline V CDR1 and CDR2: MGHRA, YSYEKL. The V end lost 2 bases, the J end lost 6 bases, and 11 bases lay between the germline ends. The CDR3 protein is CASSQPVVANEQFF. The CDR3 bases are TGCGCCAGCAGCCAACCCGTGGTAGCCAATGAGCAGTTCTTC.

V and J are TRBV10-1 and TRBJ2-1; TRBD1 matches at 7 bases. V lost 7 bases, J lost 6 bases, and 6 bases stayed unmatched. The CDR3 is 13 amino acids. Germline V lookup: CDR1 WNHNN, CDR2 SYGVQD (reference sequence). CDR3 DNA: TGCGCCAGCATGGGGGACAGAATCAATGAGCAGTTCTTC. This gives the protein CASMGDRINEQFF.

The chain recombines TRBV12-5 with TRBJ2-3; 9 bases align to TRBD2. The germline V gene encodes CDR1 LGHNT and CDR2 FRNRAP. The CDR3 length is 17 residues. Trimming at V came to 1 base and at J to 5 bases, leaving 10 bases not matched to a gene. CDR3 nucleotide sequence: TGTGCTAGTGGTTTGGAGGGACTAGCCACCCACGAAGATACGCAGTATTTT. It specifies CASGLEGLATHEDTQYF.

The chain links TRBV7-8 to TRBJ2-5, with D possibly TRBD2 on 6 matching bases. The CDR3 covers 14 residues. The V and J ends lost 1 base and 5 bases respectively, with 11 bases between them. The germline gives CDR1 SGHVS, CDR2 FQNEAQ. For the CDR3, the DNA is TGTGCCAGCAGCTTAGAAGCAGGGAGGGAGACCCAGTACTTC. Translating it yields CASSLEAGRETQYF. The variable domain in full, completed from reference TRBV7-8 and TRBJ2-5, reads GAGVSQSPRYKVAKRGQDVALRCDPISGHVSLFWYQQALGQGPEFLTYFQNEAQLDKSGLPSDRFFAERPEGSVSTLKIQRTQQEDSAVYLCASSLEAGRETQYFGPGTRLLVL.

The CDR3 sequence: CASSLDSSVAYEQYF. CDR3 in DNA: TGCGCCAGCAGCTTGGATAGTAGCGTGGCCTACGAGCAGTACTTC. The chain links TRBV5-1 to TRBJ2-7, with D possibly matching TRBD2 (5 bases). The CDR3 has 15 amino acids. CDR1 is SGHRS, CDR2 YFSETQ, per germline. Trimming left V 0 bases short and J 2 bases short, with 12 bases between.

This clone occurred once. V gene TRBV9 combines with J gene TRBJ1-3; no definite D call. In germline, CDR1 is SGDLS, CDR2 YYNGEE. The ends were cut back, 0 bases at V and 3 bases at J, with 7 bases in the middle. The CDR3 consists of 14 residues. CDR3 nucleotide sequence: TGTGCCAGCAGCGTAGGGGCGGGTGGAAACACCATATATTTT. Its translation is CASSVGAGGNTIYF.

The V call is TRBV27, the J call TRBJ2-1; TRBD1 matches 9 bases. The CDR3 covers 17 residues. Germline-derived CDR1 and CDR2 are MNHEY and SMNVEV (reference sequence). The junction had 15 bases not matched to a gene; V was cut back by 6 bases and J by 6 bases. The CDR3 bases are TGTGCCAGCAGCAGTTACCCCTTACAGGGGGCCAGCAATGAGCAGTTCTTC. It codes for CASSSYPLQGASNEQFF.

The rearrangement links TRBV6-5 to TRBJ2-7, with D hard to call. V lost 2 bases to trimming and J lost 5 bases, with 10 bases between them. CDR1 and CDR2 (germline): MNHEY, SVGAGI. This CDR3 contains 13 residues. CDR3 protein: CASSYSQTDEQYF. The CDR3, as DNA: TGTGCCAGCAGTTACAGCCAGACTGACGAGCAGTACTTC.

The genes are TRBV5-1 and TRBJ1-3, with 7 bases identical to TRBD1. The trim removed 2 bases at V and 2 bases at J, leaving 13 bases unmatched. CDR1 and CDR2 from the germline V gene are SGHRS and YFSETQ. The CDR3 is 18 amino acids. The CDR3 protein is CASSFIPGQVRAGNTIYF. CDR3 coding DNA: TGCGCCAGCAGCTTCATCCCTGGACAGGTTAGGGCTGGAAACACCATATATTTT.

J is TRBJ1-2 and V is TRBV7-2; TRBD1 matches 7 bases. V lost 1 base and J lost 1; bases outside the gene matches: 6. This CDR3 has 16 residues. CDR1 SGHTA and CDR2 FQGNSA come from the germline V gene. CDR3 region: CASSLGGQPDNYGYTF. In nucleotides, the CDR3 is TGTGCCAGCAGCTTAGGGGGACAGCCGGATAACTATGGCTACACCTTC.

The rearrangement links TRBV11-2 to TRBJ1-1, with D possibly being TRBD1 (6 bases). CDR3 size: 16 residues. Trimming stripped 5 bases from V and 2 bases from J, with 18 bases between. CDR1 and CDR2 (germline): SGHAT, FQNNGV. CDR3 DNA sequence: TGTGCCAGCAGCCAAGAAGGTCCCAGGGGAAACACTGAAGCTTTCTTT. Translation gives CASSQEGPRGNTEAFF.